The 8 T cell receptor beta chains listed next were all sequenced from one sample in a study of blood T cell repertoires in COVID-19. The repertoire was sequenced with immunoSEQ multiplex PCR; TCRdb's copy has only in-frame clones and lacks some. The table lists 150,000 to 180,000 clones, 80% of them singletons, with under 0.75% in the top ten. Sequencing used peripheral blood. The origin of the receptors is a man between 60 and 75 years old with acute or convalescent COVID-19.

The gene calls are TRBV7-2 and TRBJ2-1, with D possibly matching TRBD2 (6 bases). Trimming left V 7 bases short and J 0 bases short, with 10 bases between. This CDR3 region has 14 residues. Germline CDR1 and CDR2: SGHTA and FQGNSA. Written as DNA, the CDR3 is TGTGCCAGCACCCCGGGGGTCTCCTACAATGAGCAGTTCTTC. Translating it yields CASTPGVSYNEQFF.

The CDR3 coding sequence is TGTGCCAGCTCCGACCTACAGGGGTCTTACGAGCAGTACTTC. This sequence encodes CASSDLQGSYEQYF. The V gene is TRBV18, the J gene TRBJ2-7, with TRBD1 matching over 7 bases. CDR3 length: 14 residues. Germline V CDR1 and CDR2: KGHSH, LQKENI. V trimming: 6 bases; J trimming: 4 bases; junction bases outside the gene matches: 9.

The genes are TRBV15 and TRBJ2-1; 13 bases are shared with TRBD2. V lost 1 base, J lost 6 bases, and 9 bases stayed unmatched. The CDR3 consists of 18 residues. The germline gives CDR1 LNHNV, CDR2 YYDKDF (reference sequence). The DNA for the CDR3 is TGTGCCACCAGCAGAGGGTCCGGACTAGCGGGGGACAGCAATGAGCAGTTCTTC. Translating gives CATSRGSGLAGDSNEQFF.

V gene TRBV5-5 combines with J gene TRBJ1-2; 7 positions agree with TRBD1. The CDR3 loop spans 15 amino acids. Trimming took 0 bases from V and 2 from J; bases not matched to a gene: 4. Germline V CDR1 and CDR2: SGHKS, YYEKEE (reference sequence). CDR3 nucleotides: TGTGCCAGCAGCTTGGTTCAGGACAGGAACTATGGCTACACCTTC. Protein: CASSLVQDRNYGYTF.

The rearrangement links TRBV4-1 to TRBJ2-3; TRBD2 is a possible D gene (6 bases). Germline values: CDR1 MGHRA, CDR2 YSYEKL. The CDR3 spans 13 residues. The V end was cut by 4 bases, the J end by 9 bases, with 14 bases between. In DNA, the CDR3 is TGCGCCAGCAGCCTACCGGAGGGGAGAACGCAGTATTTT. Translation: CASSLPEGRTQYF.

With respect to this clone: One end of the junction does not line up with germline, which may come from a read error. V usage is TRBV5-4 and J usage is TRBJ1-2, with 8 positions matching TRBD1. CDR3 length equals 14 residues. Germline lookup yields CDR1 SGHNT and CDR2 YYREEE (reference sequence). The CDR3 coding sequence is TGTGCCAGCACCTTGACAGGGGCCGGTGGTGGCTACACCTTC. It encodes CASTLTGAGGGYTF. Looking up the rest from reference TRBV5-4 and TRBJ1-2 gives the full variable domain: ETGVTQSPTHLIKTRGQQVTLRCSSQSGHNTVSWYQQALGQGPQFIFQYYREEENGRGNFPPRFSGLQFPNYSSELNVNALELDDSALYLCASTLTGAGGGYTFGSGTRLTVV.

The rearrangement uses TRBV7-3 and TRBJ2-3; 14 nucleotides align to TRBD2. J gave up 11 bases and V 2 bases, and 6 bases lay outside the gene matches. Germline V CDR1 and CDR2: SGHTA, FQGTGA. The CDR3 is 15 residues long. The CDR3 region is CASSLPGTSGSKQYF. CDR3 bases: TGTGCCAGCAGCTTACCAGGGACTAGCGGGAGTAAGCAGTATTTT.

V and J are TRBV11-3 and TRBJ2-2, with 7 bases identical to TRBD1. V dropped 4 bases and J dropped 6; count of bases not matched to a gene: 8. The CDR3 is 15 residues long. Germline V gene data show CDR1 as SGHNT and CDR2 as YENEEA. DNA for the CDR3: TGTGCCAGCAGCTCGGGACAGTATTCGGCCGGGGAGCTGTTTTTT. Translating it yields CASSSGQYSAGELFF.